This TCR beta chain stems from a study of cytomegalovirus exposure and HLA in healthy donors. Notes on the study in general: The study dropped some indistinguishable V segments, TRBV6-2 and TRBV6-3 among them. Relative to the approximately 630-donor mean, N-insertions were reportedly fewer in an Asian-associated ancestry cluster in a later analysis.

CDR1 and CDR2 (germline): MGHRA, YSYEKL. CDR3 size: 17 residues. Trimming pared 5 bases from V and 0 bases from J, leaving 17 bases between. On this clone: Antigen specificity is unknown.

This PCR relied on a set of 60 Vbeta primers and 13 Jbeta primers. Repertoires were generated with immunoSEQ multiplex PCR, while TCRdb's copy carries only in-frame clones and drops some. Its table lists around 80,000 clones. This TCR was sampled from a boy aged 10-17 years in good health and CMV-seronegative. Material: PBMCs. The rearrangement joins TRBV4-1 to TRBJ1-3; no clear D gene. CDR3 coding DNA: TGCGCCAGCAGCGGTCTGCCCGCAACTCCCTCTGGAAACACCATATATTTT. Its protein product is CASSGLPATPSGNTIYF.